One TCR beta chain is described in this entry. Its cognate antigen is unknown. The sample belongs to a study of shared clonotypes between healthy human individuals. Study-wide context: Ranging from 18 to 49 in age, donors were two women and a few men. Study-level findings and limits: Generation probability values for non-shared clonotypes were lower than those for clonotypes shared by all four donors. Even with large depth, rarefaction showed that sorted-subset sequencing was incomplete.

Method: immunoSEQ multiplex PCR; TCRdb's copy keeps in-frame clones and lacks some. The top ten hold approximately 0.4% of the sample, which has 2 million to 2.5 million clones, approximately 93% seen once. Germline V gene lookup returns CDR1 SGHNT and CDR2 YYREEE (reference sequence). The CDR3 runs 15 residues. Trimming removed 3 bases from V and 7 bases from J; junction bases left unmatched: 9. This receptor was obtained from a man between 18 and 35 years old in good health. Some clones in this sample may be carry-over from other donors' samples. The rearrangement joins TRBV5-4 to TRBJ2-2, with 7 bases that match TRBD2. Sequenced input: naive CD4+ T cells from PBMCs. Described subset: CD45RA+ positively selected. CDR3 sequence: CASSWGGSAGGELFF. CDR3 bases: TGTGCCAGCAGCTGGGGCGGGAGCGCTGGCGGGGAGCTGTTTTTT.